A single sample is the source of the 16 T cell receptor beta chains below, sequenced in a study of T cell responses to AZD1222 COVID-19 vaccine (dated by TCRdb to the early 2020s). The library was obtained by the immunoSEQ multiplex PCR assay. The immuneACCESS repertoire file appears here via TCRdb, limited to in-frame rearrangements. These files lack a portion of the clones; in checked studies, under half of the deficit traces to unresolved V genes, and the cause of the others is not known. The sample table lists 150,000 or so clones, more than 85% of them with a count of one. The ten most abundant clones make up approximately 1.5% of the sample. Interpreted using the paper, the time point label stands for: baseline before first vaccination. The source material was peripheral blood, sampled on day 0 of AZD1222 vaccination. All receptors derive from an adult in good health.

This clone has a single count. This chain joins TRBV6-5 and TRBJ1-6; possible D gene TRBD1, 6 bases. Deletions cut 6 bases from V and 13 bases from J, with 19 bases between. Germline V CDR1 and CDR2: MNHEY, SVGAGI. The CDR3 covers 14 residues. The CDR3 DNA reads TGTGCCAGCAGACCCAATACCGGGACAAGTCCCCTCCACTTT. Protein sequence: CASRPNTGTSPLHF.

This CDR3 is CASSWISGTNYGYTF. The DNA for the CDR3 is TGTGCCAGTAGTTGGATTTCGGGGACTAACTATGGCTACACCTTC. The chain employs TRBV19 and TRBJ1-2; D remains ambiguous. Germline V gives CDR1 LNHDA, CDR2 SQIVND (reference sequence). The CDR3 is 15 residues long. Trimming pared 5 bases from V and 0 bases from J, leaving 13 bases between.

This chain connects TRBV10-3 to TRBJ2-5, with 7 positions matching TRBD1. The V and J ends lost 6 bases and 2 bases, in that order; junction bases with no gene match: 12. CDR1 and CDR2 (germline): ENHRY, SYGVKD. The CDR3 length is 16 residues. CDR3 sequence reads: CAISGDRRGPQETQYF. CDR3 DNA: TGTGCCATCAGCGGGGACAGACGAGGTCCTCAAGAGACCCAGTACTTC.

The chain recombines TRBV28 with TRBJ1-2, with D hard to call. The CDR3 contains 14 residues. The ends were cut back, 10 bases at V and 3 bases at J, with 18 bases in the middle. Per the germline V gene, CDR1 is MDHEN and CDR2 is SYDVKM. CDR3 nucleotide sequence: TGTGCCACCTCCGTATGGTCCCCTCACTATGGCTACACCTTC. It yields the protein CATSVWSPHYGYTF.

This chain connects TRBV6-5 to TRBJ1-2, with D unresolved. The CDR3 has 11 residues. In germline, CDR1 is MNHEY, CDR2 SVGAGI. Trimming cost V 6 bases and J 10 bases, with 12 bases left between them. This CDR3 reads CASREGLFYTF. CDR3 nucleotides: TGTGCCAGCAGGGAGGGTTTGTTCTACACCTTC.

This clone came up once. The J gene is TRBJ2-2, the V gene TRBV5-1; possibly TRBD1 for D (5 bases). The CDR3 sequence is 15 residues long. The V gene's germline CDR1 is SGHRS and CDR2 YFSETQ. V lost 4 bases, J lost 0 bases, and 10 bases lay in between. The CDR3 DNA is TGCGCCAGCAGCCCGACAGAATCGAACACCGGGGAGCTGTTTTTT. Translating it yields CASSPTESNTGELFF.

The sample holds a few counts of this clone. This chain joins TRBV14 and TRBJ2-7; 15 bases map to TRBD2. V shed 4 bases and J 1 base; nucleotides not matched to a gene: 8. CDR3 length: 18 amino acids. CDR1 SGHDN and CDR2 FVKESK come from the germline V gene. The CDR3 nucleotides read TGTGCCAGCAGCCGGACTAGCGGGGGGGCTAAGGCATCCTACGAGCAGTACTTC. Protein sequence: CASSRTSGGAKASYEQYF.

The chain carries TRBV20-1 and TRBJ1-4; D unclear. There are 16 residues in the CDR3. V lost 3 bases to trimming and J lost 3 bases, with 17 bases between them. Per the germline V gene, CDR1 is DFQATT and CDR2 is SNEGSKA (reference sequence). CDR3 sequence reads: CSASQRIPAANEKLFF. The CDR3 DNA sequence: TGCAGTGCTAGTCAACGTATCCCTGCAGCTAATGAAAAACTGTTTTTT.

V usage is TRBV28 and J usage is TRBJ2-7, with 7 bases lining up with TRBD2. The germline gives CDR1 MDHEN, CDR2 SYDVKM. This CDR3 comprises 14 residues. V trimming: 3 bases; J trimming: 3 bases; junction bases outside the gene matches: 5. This CDR3 reads CASSLVAGFYEQYF. The CDR3 DNA follows: TGTGCCAGCAGTTTGGTAGCGGGCTTCTACGAGCAGTACTTC.

CDR3 protein: CASSVSGGGGAEAFF. Written as DNA, the CDR3 is TGTGCCAGCAGTGTGTCAGGGGGAGGCGGTGCTGAAGCTTTCTTT. This chain links TRBV2 with TRBJ1-1; 7 nucleotides align to TRBD1. V gave up 4 bases and J gave up 6 bases; unmatched junction bases: 11. The CDR3 sequence is 15 residues long. The germline V gene has CDR1 SNHLY and CDR2 FYNNEI.

The V call is TRBV19, the J call TRBJ1-5; 7 bases are shared with TRBD1. Germline V gene lookup returns CDR1 LNHDA and CDR2 SQIVND (reference sequence). V trimming: 6 bases; J trimming: 4 bases; junction bases outside the gene matches: 6. This CDR3 spans 14 amino acids. The chain's CDR3 is CASRFRGVNQPQHF. In DNA, the CDR3 is TGTGCCAGTAGGTTCAGGGGGGTGAATCAGCCCCAGCATTTT.

CDR3 sequence (DNA): TGCGCCAGCAGTGAGACCGCCTCAGATACGCAGTATTTT. Translation gives CASSETASDTQYF. The chain uses TRBV10-1 and TRBJ2-3; no definite D call. V lost 2 bases and J 4 bases, leaving 7 bases between the germline ends. The CDR3 totals 13 residues. Germline loops: CDR1 WNHNN, CDR2 SYGVQD (reference sequence).

About this clone itself: The same CDR3 is also encoded by other DNA sequences in this sample. The gene calls are TRBV6-5 and TRBJ1-2; perhaps TRBD1 as D (5 bases). Trimming pared 0 bases from V and 5 bases from J, leaving 7 bases between. The CDR3 runs 13 residues. Germline CDR1 reads MNHEY; CDR2 reads SVGAGI. Here the CDR3 DNA reads TGTGCCAGCAGTTACTCGGGGGGATATGGCTACACCTTC. It specifies CASSYSGGYGYTF.

The chain has TRBV6-5 and TRBJ2-7; D not resolved. CDR1 and CDR2 from the germline V gene are MNHEY and SVGAGI. V was pared by 2 bases and J by 3 bases, with 8 bases between. The CDR3 length is 13 residues. This CDR3 is CASSYDSYYEQYF. The CDR3, as DNA: TGTGCCAGCAGTTACGACTCGTACTACGAGCAGTACTTC.

This clone was seen a single time. The gene calls are TRBV7-9 and TRBJ2-5, with 10 bases that match TRBD1. Losses at the gene ends were 5 bases for V and 5 bases for J; bases not matched to a gene: 2. Germline V gene lookup returns CDR1 SEHNR and CDR2 FQNEAQ (reference sequence). The CDR3 is 13 amino acids. CDR3 nucleotide sequence: TGTGCCAGCAGCCGACAGGGGGCCGAGACCCAGTACTTC. It codes for CASSRQGAETQYF.

The chain joins TRBV3-1 (or the pseudogene TRBV3-2) to TRBJ1-1, with a tentative D call TRBD1 (6 bases). V lost 3 bases to trimming and J lost 4 bases, with 18 bases between them. Per germline, CDR1 LGHDT and CDR2 YNNKEL (reference sequence). CDR3 length: 16 amino acids. Written as DNA, the CDR3 is TGTGCCAGCAGCCACGTAGCAGGGGTTGGGGGCACTGAAGCTTTCTTT. Protein sequence: CASSHVAGVGGTEAFF.